The present T cell receptor beta chain was sequenced within a study of cytomegalovirus exposure and HLA in healthy donors. V was cut by 5 bases and J by 4 bases, with 8 bases left in between. Germline V lookup: CDR1 SEHNR, CDR2 FQNEAQ (reference sequence). The CDR3 runs to 12 residues. Primers for the PCR totalled 60 Vbeta and 13 Jbeta. Method: immunoSEQ multiplex PCR; TCRdb's copy keeps in-frame clones and lacks some. The sample gives about 160,000 clones, more than 75% of which show up once; more than 1.3% is in the top ten. This clone was observed a single time. The material sequenced was PBMCs. This sequence originates from a male donor in good health and CMV-seronegative. The chain has TRBV7-9 and TRBJ1-2, with a possible D match to TRBD1 (5 bases). The CDR3 region has the DNA TGTGCCAGCAGCGTGACAGTCTATGGCTACACCTTC. Its translation: CASSVTVYGYTF. Full variable domain (missing parts from reference TRBV7-9 and TRBJ1-2): DTGVSQNPRHKITKRGQNVTFRCDPISEHNRLYWYRQTLGQGPEFLTYFQNEAQLEKSRLLSDRFSAERPKGSFSTLEIQRTEQGDSAMYLCASSVTVYGYTFGSGTRLTVV.